Sequencing of this T cell receptor beta chain was carried out in a study of early T cells in non-severe SARS-CoV-2 infection. As for the study in general: Chains were unpaired, as sequencing was done on bulk RNA from unsorted whole blood. Study-wide results and caveats: The matching step, a VDJdb search, favored anti-spike CD8 responses and missed private and CD4 specificities.

This clonotype was observed many times. As yet, its antigen is unknown. Attached unique molecular identifiers marked individual cDNA molecules. TCRdb re-analysed the 5' RACE reads in MiXCR, keeping a single row per CDR3 protein. The sample has around 84,000 distinct CDR3 sequences; roughly an eighth are singletons. Sequences were obtained from whole blood. The origin of this receptor is an adult who was a healthcare worker with PCR-confirmed SARS-CoV-2 infection or an uninfected control (not recorded which).

CDR3 residues: CASSKAGSQQETQYF. DNA of the CDR3: TGCGCCAGCAGCAAAGCCGGGAGCCAGCAAGAGACCCAGTACTTC. The chain has TRBV5-1 and TRBJ2-5; TRBD2 might be the D (6 bases). Trimming took 4 bases from V and 2 from J, leaving 15 bases between them. Per germline, CDR1 SGHRS and CDR2 YFSETQ. The length of the CDR3 is 15 residues.